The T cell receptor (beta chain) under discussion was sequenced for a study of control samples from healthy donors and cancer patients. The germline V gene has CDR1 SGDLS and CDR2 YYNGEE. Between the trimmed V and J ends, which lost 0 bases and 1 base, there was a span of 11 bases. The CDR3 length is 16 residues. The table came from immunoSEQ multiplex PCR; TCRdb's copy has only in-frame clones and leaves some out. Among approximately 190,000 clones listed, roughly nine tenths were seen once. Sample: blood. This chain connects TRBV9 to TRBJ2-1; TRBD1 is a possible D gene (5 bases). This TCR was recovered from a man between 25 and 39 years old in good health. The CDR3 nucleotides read TGTGCCAGCAGCGTAGGTTCCCAGGGATCCTACAATGAGCAGTTCTTC. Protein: CASSVGSQGSYNEQFF.